This T cell receptor beta chain was found in a study of response to subunit inactivated influenza vaccine. Overall study findings and caveats: Authors suggested few new T cells are recruited by each seasonal influenza vaccination.

This CDR3 is 14 amino acids long. V gave up 1 base and J gave up 4 bases, with 10 bases separating them. Germline V gene sequence: CDR1 SGHAT, CDR2 FQNNGV. TCRdb analysed the RT-PCR reads with MiXCR anew, one entry per CDR3 protein. The sample lists 150,000 to 200,000 distinct CDR3 sequences; approximately 9.2% were seen once. As concerns this clonotype: Its target is unknown.

The source was non-naive T cells sorted from PBMCs, collected on the day of vaccination. The chain combines TRBV11-2 with TRBJ1-2, with D perhaps TRBD1 (6 bases). This TCR came from a man aged 50 or older who received an inactivated influenza vaccine. The CDR3 loop reads CASSLGGAGYGYTF. DNA for the CDR3: TGTGCCAGCAGCTTAGGGGGGGCGGGCTATGGCTACACCTTC.